This TCR beta chain originates from a study of blood T cells in healthy people across ages. Study context: Template switching picked up about one barcoded beta molecule for each two T cells.

For every donor, a draw yielded around 10 milliliters of peripheral blood. Isolation recovered at least 6 million PBMCs from every sample. A sample-barcoded 5' primer and a J-beta primer mix were used in a second PCR of roughly 7 to 11 cycles. TCRdb called the 5' RACE reads again in MiXCR, with one record for every CDR3 protein. The sample comprises more than 650,000 distinct CDR3 sequences, about 55% of which are singletons, and around 40% rests with the top ten. CDR1 is LGHDT and CDR2 is YNNKEL in the germline V gene (reference sequence). The CDR3 sequence is 18 residues long. V was clipped by 2 bases and J by 4 bases, with 24 bases between them. This clonotype was seen only a few times. The antigen is not known. Study findings and constraints: Considered underestimates were the diversity estimates obtained from one million T cells.

The chain has TRBV3-1 and TRBJ2-7, with D possibly TRBD2 on 6 matching bases. This receptor was taken from an elderly man in good health. The sample was blood. The CDR3 loop is CASSQFNTLGGTAYEQYF. The DNA of the CDR3 is TGTGCCAGCAGCCAATTTAACACGCTGGGGGGAACGGCTTACGAGCAGTACTTC.